The source of this TCR beta chain is a study of early stage breast cancer tumors. Study summary: Of 15 to 20 invasive breast tumors, about twelve were hormone receptor-positive, HER2-negative. Study-wide results and caveats: Compared with adjacent normal breast, tumors showed about 2.5-fold denser, more clonal T cells. Comparing each tissue with blood distinguished tumor from normal in about 90% of the 16 patients.

On this clone itself: Its specificity is unknown.

Measured with immunoSEQ multiplex PCR; TCRdb has only the in-frame clones, and not every one. The table shows tens of thousands of clones, with approximately 90% occurring only once. The length of the CDR3 is 14 residues. Germline loops: CDR1 SEHNR, CDR2 FQNEAQ (reference sequence). J was trimmed by 7 bases and V by 5 bases; bases with no gene match: 7. This chain connects TRBV7-9 to TRBJ1-1, with TRBD1 identical over 10 bases. The sequence came from a person between 65 and 79 years old with breast cancer. Specimen: blood. The CDR3 loop is CASSAPGTGVEAFF. The CDR3 DNA sequence: TGTGCCAGCAGCGCTCCCGGGACAGGGGTTGAAGCTTTCTTT. The full variable domain, rest sourced from reference TRBV7-9 and TRBJ1-1, is DTGVSQNPRHKITKRGQNVTFRCDPISEHNRLYWYRQTLGQGPEFLTYFQNEAQLEKSRLLSDRFSAERPKGSFSTLEIQRTEQGDSAMYLCASSAPGTGVEAFFGQGTRLTVV.